This entry features one TCR beta chain sequence. What it binds is unknown. One end of the junction fails to match germline, which may point to a read error. TCRdb redid the calling of the multiplex PCR reads with MiXCR, one entry per CDR3 protein. The sample shows around 150,000 distinct CDR3 sequences, about 30% of them seen only once. These data come from a study of breast tumors, draining lymph nodes, adjacent tissues. The lymph nodes were axillary draining lymph nodes from breast cancer patients. The CDR3 sequence is 17 residues long. The germline V gene encodes CDR1 SEHNR and CDR2 FQNEAQ (reference sequence). General observations from the study: Tumor repertoires ranked between lymph nodes and nontumor tissue in diversity, with V and J gene preferences. Data only fit, rather than demonstrated, lymph node origin of most tumor T cells. Compared with basal-like, luminal-like tumors shared significantly more repertoire with nontumor tissue.

The chain recombines TRBV7-9 with TRBJ1-6, with D tentatively TRBD1 (5 bases). The TCR was taken from a female donor with breast cancer. Some clones in this sample may be carry-over from other donors' samples. The specimen was axillary lymph node tissue. In DNA, the CDR3 is TGTGCCAGCAGGTCCTCGTCCGTCGAGACAGTGAATTCACCCCTCCTCTTT. Residues: CASRSSSVETVNSPLLF. Drawing the rest from reference TRBV7-9 and TRBJ1-6, the complete variable domain is DTGVSQNPRHKITKRGQNVTFRCDPISEHNRLYWYRQTLGQGPEFLTYFQNEAQLEKSRLLSDRFSAERPKGSFSTLEIQRTEQGDSAMYLCASRSSSVETVNSPLLFGNGTRLTVT.